Presented here are 6 T cell receptor beta chains from one specimen sequenced in a study of cytomegalovirus exposure and HLA in healthy donors. The PCR was carried out with 60 Vbeta primers and 13 Jbeta primers. Data came from immunoSEQ multiplex PCR; TCRdb stores just in-frame clones and leaves some out. Of about 140,000 clones listed, about 84% are singletons. Sequenced sample: PBMCs. Receptors originate from a man in his fifties in good health and CMV-seronegative.

The chain couples TRBV27 to TRBJ2-3, with D perhaps matching TRBD2 (6 bases). The CDR3 runs 15 residues. Germline CDR1 reads MNHEY; CDR2 reads SMNVEV (reference sequence). Trimming shortened V by 5 bases and J by 2 bases, and 14 bases separated the two germline ends. CDR3 region: CASSLRDWNTDTQYF. The CDR3 DNA reads TGTGCCAGCAGTCTCCGGGACTGGAACACAGATACGCAGTATTTT.

This clone was seen more than once but under ten times. The chain couples TRBV10-3 to TRBJ2-5; D call uncertain. The length of the CDR3 is 13 residues. Germline V gene sequence: CDR1 ENHRY, CDR2 SYGVKD. V was shortened by 3 bases and J by 10 bases, with 15 bases between the two germline ends. The CDR3 loop is CAISDLRSSYQYF. As DNA, the CDR3 is TGTGCCATCAGTGACCTCCGGTCGTCTTACCAGTACTTC.

This clone was counted between two and nine times. The chain carries TRBV2 and TRBJ1-5; D not resolved. Germline CDR1 and CDR2: SNHLY and FYNNEI. V was shortened by 1 base and J by 9 bases, with 10 bases between the two germline ends. The CDR3 sequence is 13 residues long. CDR3 sequence: CASSEEGQRPQHF. CDR3 DNA sequence: TGTGCCAGCAGTGAAGAAGGTCAGCGGCCCCAGCATTTT.

V is TRBV18 and J is TRBJ1-2; D is undetermined. CDR1 KGHSH and CDR2 LQKENI come from the germline V gene. V was trimmed by 0 bases and J by 8 bases, leaving 13 bases between them. The CDR3 is 14 amino acids. This chain's CDR3 is CASSPPVVVEGYTF. The CDR3 bases are TGTGCCAGCTCACCACCGGTTGTTGTAGAGGGCTACACCTTC.

This clone was seen more than once but under ten times. The chain links TRBV27 to TRBJ1-2; TRBD1 aligns across 8 bases. J lost 7 bases, V lost 0 bases, and 10 bases had no gene match. Germline assignment: CDR1 MNHEY and CDR2 SMNVEV (reference sequence). The CDR3 has 16 amino acids. The CDR3 spells CASSLSGGRTGFGYTF. The CDR3 DNA follows: TGTGCCAGCAGTTTATCAGGTGGTAGGACAGGGTTTGGCTACACCTTC.

In this sample, this clone turned up a few times. V and J are TRBV4-2 and TRBJ1-5, with 10 bases identical to TRBD1. Trimming removed 0 bases from V and 3 bases from J; junction bases left unmatched: 2. The CDR3 is made up of 16 amino acids. Germline V lookup: CDR1 LGHNA, CDR2 YNFKEQ. CDR3 loop: CASSQDGQGDNQPQHF. Here the CDR3 DNA reads TGTGCCAGCAGCCAAGACGGACAGGGGGACAATCAGCCCCAGCATTTT.